The rows below give T cell receptor beta chains drawn from one sample of a study of CD8+ T cells in alopecia areata. The assay was immunoSEQ multiplex PCR, and TCRdb's table has in-frame clones only and misses some. The table lists a few hundred thousand clones, less than 50% of them singletons. The sample in question was CD4+ T cells sorted from blood, obtained around week 36, from a patient treated with tofacitinib. These receptors originate from a human donor with alopecia areata. CDR3s include the opening cysteine and the closing phenylalanine or tryptophan. The order of the fields is D gene, J gene, V gene, clone size, CDR3 protein, CDR3 DNA. The D gene is left open where the match is weak. Where a row states a size, it is once, few, many or the class of an expanded clone; other rows omit it.

-	TRBJ2-7	TRBV5-6	-	CASSQTFRFHEQYF	TGTGCCAGCAGCCAGACCTTTCGTTTTCACGAGCAGTACTTC
-	TRBJ2-7	TRBV2	few	CASKRGQYEQYF	TGTGCCAGCAAACGCGGGCAATACGAGCAGTACTTC
TRBD2	TRBJ2-2	TRBV5-8	few	CASSLLAGKFGELFF	TGTGCCAGCAGCTTGTTAGCGGGCAAGTTCGGGGAGCTGTTTTTT
-	TRBJ1-1	TRBV6-5	-	CASSHPIRNTEAFF	TGTGCCAGCAGTCACCCTATCCGGAACACTGAAGCTTTCTTT
TRBD1	TRBJ1-4	TRBV28	many	CASSPSQGSNEKLFF	TGTGCCAGCAGTCCCTCACAGGGGTCTAATGAAAAACTGTTTTTT
-	TRBJ2-5	TRBV18	-	CASSPDGGRKETQYF	TGTGCCAGCTCACCTGATGGCGGACGAAAAGAGACCCAGTACTTC
-	TRBJ2-5	TRBV6-6	few	CATTGRETQYF	TGTGCCACCACGGGGCGAGAGACCCAGTACTTC
TRBD2	TRBJ2-3	TRBV5-1	-	CASSLVAGGTDTQYF	TGCGCCAGCAGCTTGGTAGCGGGAGGGACAGATACGCAGTATTTT
-	TRBJ2-1	TRBV18	-	CASSPVGAAGDEQFF	TGTGCCAGCTCACCAGTCGGGGCGGCCGGGGATGAGCAGTTCTTC
-	TRBJ2-7	TRBV27	-	CASSLSPVAVGYEQYF	TGTGCCAGCAGTTTGTCGCCGGTAGCCGTCGGGTACGAGCAGTACTTC
TRBD1	TRBJ2-7	TRBV29-1	-	CSVGTGGSHEQYF	TGCAGCGTGGGGACAGGGGGCTCCCACGAGCAGTACTTC
TRBD1	TRBJ2-7	TRBV29-1	-	CSVDGTGVYEQYF	TGCAGCGTTGACGGGACAGGGGTGTACGAGCAGTACTTC
TRBD1	TRBJ2-7	TRBV19	-	CASSISRAQGANEQYF	TGTGCCAGTAGTATCTCTCGAGCACAGGGGGCAAACGAGCAGTACTTC
TRBD1	TRBJ2-6	TRBV15	-	CATSRPGTGVSGANVLTF	TGTGCCACCAGCAGACCCGGGACAGGGGTTTCTGGGGCCAACGTCCTGACTTTC
-	TRBJ2-3	TRBV5-1	-	CASSSQTRYTQYF	TGCGCCAGCAGCTCCCAGACTAGATATACGCAGTATTTT
-	TRBJ2-3	TRBV6-5	-	CASSYRAGSADTQYF	TGTGCCAGCAGTTACCGTGCGGGGTCGGCAGATACGCAGTATTTT
-	TRBJ2-3	TRBV7-2	-	CASSLATVQYF	TGTGCCAGCAGCTTAGCTACCGTGCAGTATTTT
-	TRBJ2-3	TRBV15	-	CATSRVEDTQYF	TGTGCCACCAGCAGAGTTGAAGATACGCAGTATTTT
TRBD2	TRBJ2-1	TRBV5-1	-	CASSLASSGGYNEQFF	TGCGCCAGCAGCTTGGCGTCTAGCGGGGGCTACAATGAGCAGTTCTTC
TRBD2	TRBJ2-1	TRBV10-3	-	CATSLLAGDLNEQFF	TGTGCCACCTCGCTACTAGCGGGAGATTTGAATGAGCAGTTCTTC
TRBD2	TRBJ2-1	TRBV5-4	-	CASSLGGGDNEQFF	TGTGCCAGCAGCTTGGGCGGGGGGGACAATGAGCAGTTCTTC
-	TRBJ1-1	TRBV4-1	-	CASSRDGTVNTEAFF	TGCGCCAGCAGCCGCGACGGGACGGTGAACACTGAAGCTTTCTTT
TRBD2	TRBJ2-7	TRBV6-6	few	CASSYGGGSYEQYF	TGTGCCAGCAGTTACGGGGGAGGGTCCTACGAGCAGTACTTC
-	TRBJ2-3	TRBV25-1	-	CATYTDTQYF	TGTGCCACCTATACAGATACGCAGTATTTT
-	TRBJ2-3	TRBV19	few	CASSASPDTQYF	TGTGCCAGTAGTGCAAGCCCAGATACGCAGTATTTT
TRBD2	TRBJ2-5	TRBV30	few	CASLAGGETQYF	TGTGCCTCTCTGGCGGGAGGAGAGACCCAGTACTTC
TRBD2	TRBJ2-7	TRBV7-9	-	CASSLASGSYEQYF	TGTGCCAGCAGCTTAGCTAGCGGGAGCTACGAGCAGTACTTC
TRBD2	TRBJ2-1	TRBV7-2	-	CASSELQRGEQFF	TGTGCCAGCAGCGAATTACAGCGGGGGGAGCAGTTCTTC
TRBD1	TRBJ1-2	TRBV5-1	once	CASSSTGGSGYTF	TGCGCCAGCAGCTCTACAGGGGGTAGCGGCTACACCTTC
-	TRBJ2-6	TRBV30	few	CAWSPTGSGANVLTF	TGTGCCTGGAGTCCTACAGGCTCTGGGGCCAACGTCCTGACTTTC
TRBD1	TRBJ1-2	TRBV5-1	-	CASSGGQGFLANYGYTF	TGCGCCAGCAGCGGGGGACAGGGGTTCTTAGCTAACTATGGCTACACCTTC
-	TRBJ2-7	TRBV6-1	-	CASSDRYEQYF	TGTGCCAGCAGTGACAGGTACGAGCAGTACTTC
-	TRBJ2-4	TRBV18	few	CASSPQAPGDIQYF	TGTGCCAGCTCACCACAGGCACCCGGGGACATTCAGTACTTC
-	TRBJ2-5	TRBV7-8	-	CASSPNPQVMGETQYF	TGTGCCAGCAGCCCCAACCCGCAGGTTATGGGGGAGACCCAGTACTTC
-	TRBJ1-1	TRBV10-3	few	CAISDRPDGGTEAFF	TGTGCCATCAGTGATCGTCCGGATGGGGGGACTGAAGCTTTCTTT
-	TRBJ2-7	TRBV10-3	-	CAISERGMDEQYF	TGTGCCATCAGTGAGAGAGGGATGGACGAGCAGTACTTC
-	TRBJ1-1	TRBV6-5	-	CATFSRALRTEAFF	TGTGCCACCTTCTCTAGGGCATTACGCACTGAAGCTTTCTTT
TRBD1	TRBJ2-1	TRBV4-1	few	CASSQAGQGSYNEQFF	TGCGCCAGCAGCCAGGCAGGACAGGGCTCCTACAATGAGCAGTTCTTC
-	TRBJ1-1	TRBV19	-	CASSGSMNTEAFF	TGTGCCAGTAGTGGGTCAATGAACACTGAAGCTTTCTTT
-	TRBJ2-1	TRBV10-3	few	CAISYRGGMGEQFF	TGTGCCATCAGTTACAGGGGAGGGATGGGTGAGCAGTTCTTC